This T cell receptor beta chain appears in the sequencing data of a study of beta chain features in type 1 diabetes. Findings and limits, study-wide: More deletions and fewer insertions at VDJ junctions were found in patients with type 1 diabetes. Compared to healthy donors, patients appeared to have naive, central memory and Treg TCRB repertoires that were more alike.

This clone was recorded many times. Its antigen is still unknown. Expressed TCRB transcripts got sequenced, as all isolated RNA was reverse transcribed. The method was immunoSEQ multiplex PCR; TCRdb's version includes in-frame clones alone and lacks a portion of them. The sample shows over 300,000 clones, under 8.5% of them seen only once. This CDR3 region has 16 residues. The germline gives CDR1 KGHSH, CDR2 LQKENI. The ends lost 5 bases at V and 4 bases at J; junction bases unmatched: 11. Source material: central memory CD4+ T cells from blood. This TCR derives from a woman younger than 30 in good health. This chain links TRBV18 with TRBJ2-3; 8 nucleotides align to TRBD1. CDR3 nucleotides: TGTGCCAGCTCAACACAGGGGGACCACTCGCCAGATACGCAGTATTTT. This gives the protein CASSTQGDHSPDTQYF. The complete variable domain, with remaining parts taken from reference TRBV18 and TRBJ2-3, reads NAGVMQNPRHLVRRRGQEARLRCSPMKGHSHVYWYRQLPEEGLKFMVYLQKENIIDESGMPKERFSAEFPKEGPSILRIQQVVRGDSAAYFCASSTQGDHSPDTQYFGPGTRLTVL.